The rows below give T cell receptor beta chains drawn from one sample of a study of cytotoxic CD8 clonotypes in ibrutinib-treated CLL. Measured with immunoSEQ multiplex PCR; TCRdb has only the in-frame clones, and not every one. The repertoire includes some 300,000 clones, approximately 80% of them detected once, and 5% to 7% sits in the top ten. This specimen was PBMCs, taken before ibrutinib treatment. The source is a human donor with chronic lymphocytic leukemia. Both conserved end residues are part of each CDR3. Fields, in order: J gene, V gene, D gene, CDR3 length, clone size, CDR3 DNA, CDR3 protein. D genes are given only for firm matches. Part of the rows lack a size; the others show once, few, many or a class for expanded clones.

J: TRBJ1-2; V: TRBV28; D: .; length: 15; size: .; DNA: TGTGCCAGCAGTCCCGTCCGATGGCAGAACTATGGCTACACCTTC; CDR3: CASSPVRWQNYGYTF
J: TRBJ2-5; V: TRBV27; D: TRBD1; length: 16; size: .; DNA: TGTGCCAGCAGTCGAAAGTGGGACAGGGCTATTGGGGCCCAGTACTTC; CDR3: CASSRKWDRAIGAQYF
J: TRBJ2-7; V: TRBV7-2; D: TRBD2; length: 14; size: .; DNA: TGTGCCAGCAGCTTAGGACTAGCCTCCTACGAGCAGTACTTC; CDR3: CASSLGLASYEQYF
J: TRBJ1-1; V: TRBV27; D: .; length: 13; size: few; DNA: TGTGCCAGCAGTTTATTGGGGCTCAGTGAAGCTTTCTTT; CDR3: CASSLLGLSEAFF
J: TRBJ2-7; V: TRBV13; D: .; length: 13; size: .; DNA: TGTGCCAGCAGCTTAGCGGTTGCGCACGAGCAGTACTTC; CDR3: CASSLAVAHEQYF
J: TRBJ1-5; V: TRBV2; D: TRBD1; length: 20; size: .; DNA: TGTGCCAGCAGGGCGACAGGGCGGAGGGGTTGGGGTATAGCCAATCAGCCCCAGCATTTT; CDR3: CASRATGRRGWGIANQPQHF
J: TRBJ2-3; V: TRBV13; D: TRBD2; length: 16; size: .; DNA: TGTGCCAGCAGCCCAGGACTAGCGGGAGGTACAGATACGCAGTATTTT; CDR3: CASSPGLAGGTDTQYF
J: TRBJ1-2; V: TRBV29-1; D: .; length: 9; size: .; DNA: TGCAGCGTTGAACCAGTCTACACCTTC; CDR3: CSVEPVYTF
J: TRBJ2-5; V: TRBV7-6; D: .; length: 16; size: .; DNA: TGTGCCAGCAGCTTAGAGGACAGATACATTCAAGAGACCCAGTACTTC; CDR3: CASSLEDRYIQETQYF
J: TRBJ1-2; V: TRBV5-1; D: .; length: 14; size: .; DNA: TGCGCCAGCAGCTTGGGGCCGGGAGGTCGGGGCTACACCTTC; CDR3: CASSLGPGGRGYTF
J: TRBJ2-7; V: TRBV10-3; D: TRBD2; length: 16; size: .; DNA: TGTGCCATCAGCATACCGTCTAGCGGGAGACAGTACGAGCAGTACTTC; CDR3: CAISIPSSGRQYEQYF
J: TRBJ1-2; V: TRBV2; D: TRBD1; length: 15; size: .; DNA: TGTGCCAGCAGTGAAGGGACAGGGGGATACTATGGCTACACCTTC; CDR3: CASSEGTGGYYGYTF
J: TRBJ1-4; V: TRBV4-3; D: TRBD1; length: 15; size: .; DNA: TGCGCCAGCAGCCAAGCCACAGGGGGCAGGGTAAAACTGTTTTTT; CDR3: CASSQATGGRVKLFF
J: TRBJ1-5; V: TRBV5-6; D: .; length: 13; size: .; DNA: TGTGCCAGCAGCTTGGGGGTAGATCAGCCCCAGCATTTT; CDR3: CASSLGVDQPQHF
J: TRBJ2-5; V: TRBV28; D: TRBD2; length: 16; size: .; DNA: TGTGCCAGCAGGCCGCTAGCGGGAGGATCTGAAGAGACCCAGTACTTC; CDR3: CASRPLAGGSEETQYF
J: TRBJ2-3; V: TRBV5-6; D: TRBD1; length: 16; size: .; DNA: TGTGCCAGCAGCTTGGTCGGGACAGGGAGCACAGATACGCAGTATTTT; CDR3: CASSLVGTGSTDTQYF
J: TRBJ1-2; V: TRBV5-4; D: TRBD1; length: 15; size: once; DNA: TGTGCCAGCAGCTTGCCACAGGGGACATACTATGGCTACACCTTC; CDR3: CASSLPQGTYYGYTF
J: TRBJ1-2; V: TRBV27; D: TRBD1; length: 14; size: .; DNA: TGTGCCAGCAGTTTAACAGGGGGTAGCTATGGCTACACCTTC; CDR3: CASSLTGGSYGYTF
J: TRBJ2-7; V: TRBV5-1; D: TRBD2; length: 15; size: .; DNA: TGCGCCAGCAGCTTGGCAGGACTAGCGGGGGATGAGCAGTACTTC; CDR3: CASSLAGLAGDEQYF
J: TRBJ2-2; V: TRBV7-9; D: TRBD1; length: 16; size: .; DNA: TGTGCCAGCAGCTTAGTTGGGACAGGTAACACCGGGGAGCTGTTTTTT; CDR3: CASSLVGTGNTGELFF
J: TRBJ1-2; V: TRBV19; D: .; length: 15; size: few; DNA: TGTGCCAGTAGTGTGACCCTCGATCCTAACTATGGCTACACCTTC; CDR3: CASSVTLDPNYGYTF
J: TRBJ2-7; V: TRBV27; D: TRBD2; length: 12; size: .; DNA: TGTGCCAGTGGGACTAGCGGCTACGAGCAGTACTTC; CDR3: CASGTSGYEQYF
J: TRBJ2-1; V: TRBV4-3; D: TRBD2; length: 18; size: .; DNA: TGCGCCAGCAGCCAAGATCTCGGACTAGCGGGAGTTCAGGATGAGCAGTTCTTC; CDR3: CASSQDLGLAGVQDEQFF
J: TRBJ1-1; V: TRBV4-1; D: .; length: 15; size: .; DNA: TGCGCCAGCAGCCAACCATCCAGGGTTGGTGCTGAAGCTTTCTTT; CDR3: CASSQPSRVGAEAFF
J: TRBJ2-7; V: TRBV6-1; D: .; length: 15; size: .; DNA: TGTGCCAGCAGTGAAATTCGGCAGCTACGCTACGAGCAGTACTTC; CDR3: CASSEIRQLRYEQYF
J: TRBJ2-7; V: TRBV5-1; D: TRBD2; length: 15; size: .; DNA: TGCGCCAGCAGCTTGGGGCTAGCGGGAACCTACGAGCAGTACTTC; CDR3: CASSLGLAGTYEQYF
J: TRBJ2-3; V: TRBV19; D: TRBD2; length: 16; size: .; DNA: TGTGCCAGTAGTATAGCTAGCGGGAGAAGCACAGATACGCAGTATTTT; CDR3: CASSIASGRSTDTQYF
J: TRBJ1-2; V: TRBV15; D: .; length: 13; size: .; DNA: TGTGCCACCAGCAGAGTCGGACAGTATGGCTACACCTTC; CDR3: CATSRVGQYGYTF
J: TRBJ1-2; V: TRBV4-3; D: TRBD1; length: 13; size: few; DNA: TGCGCCAGCAGCCAATTGGGACAGCCCCTCTGGACCTTC; CDR3: CASSQLGQPLWTF
J: TRBJ2-7; V: TRBV2; D: .; length: 13; size: few; DNA: TGTGCCAGCAGTGATGGCAGCTCCTACGAGCAGTACTTC; CDR3: CASSDGSSYEQYF
J: TRBJ2-7; V: TRBV4-3; D: .; length: 14; size: .; DNA: TGCGCCAGCAGCCATAATGCTCGTGGGGGCGAGCAGTACTTC; CDR3: CASSHNARGGEQYF
J: TRBJ2-3; V: TRBV15; D: .; length: 14; size: few; DNA: TGTGCCACCAGCAGAGAGCTAGGGGCAGATACGCAGTATTTT; CDR3: CATSRELGADTQYF
J: TRBJ2-7; V: TRBV4-2; D: TRBD2; length: 15; size: .; DNA: TGTGCCAGCAGCCAGAGAAGCGGGATATCCTACGAGCAGTACTTC; CDR3: CASSQRSGISYEQYF
J: TRBJ2-7; V: TRBV19; D: .; length: 11; size: .; DNA: TGTGCCAGTCGGAAAGCTAGCGAGCAGTACTTC; CDR3: CASRKASEQYF
J: TRBJ2-1; V: TRBV27; D: TRBD2; length: 14; size: .; DNA: TGTGCCAGCTCCCCAAGCGGGAGTATCTCTGAGCAGTTCTTC; CDR3: CASSPSGSISEQFF
J: TRBJ2-7; V: TRBV5-1; D: TRBD2; length: 14; size: few; DNA: TGCGCCAGCTCGGGGGGGACTAGCGGGAACGAGCAGTACTTC; CDR3: CASSGGTSGNEQYF